This T cell receptor beta chain was identified in a study of blood T cell repertoires in COVID-19. For the study at large: The United States, Italy and Spain supplied acute and convalescent COVID-19 samples.

Trimming removed 0 bases from V and 2 bases from J; junction bases left unmatched: 4. CDR3 length equals 17 residues. Germline CDR1 LNHNV, CDR2 YYDKDF (reference sequence). Original handling: For nucleated cells, counts were estimated from reference gene primer amplification. Assay: immunoSEQ multiplex PCR; the TCRdb copy retains only in-frame clones and omits some. D and trimming come from the DNA, and the V and J calls and clone size come from that table. Seen here are 50,000 or so clones, around 79% observed once, and the top ten hold about 25%. The V gene is TRBV15, the J gene TRBJ2-3; TRBD2 aligns across 11 bases. Sequenced sample: peripheral blood. The clonotype comes from a man aged 70-80 years with acute or convalescent COVID-19. The CDR3 DNA sequence: TGTGCCACCAGCAGAGAGGCTAGCGGGGGGCCCACAGATACGCAGTATTTT. It codes for CATSREASGGPTDTQYF.